Each of the 21 T cell receptor beta chains below was sequenced from the same sample in a study of blood T cells in healthy people across ages. With a J-beta primer mix and a sample-barcoded 5' primer, a second PCR ran 7 to 11 cycles. TCRdb re-called the 5' RACE reads through MiXCR, storing one row per CDR3 protein. Of fewer than 2 million distinct CDR3 sequences listed, about two fifths are singletons. Sequencing was done on a sample of blood. Source of these receptors: a human donor in good health.

On this clonotype: The junction and the germline gene differ at one end; a read error may be behind it. This sequence joins TRBV6-5 and TRBJ2-3; the match to TRBD1 covers 8 bases. This CDR3 spans 15 amino acids. Germline V gives CDR1 MNHEY, CDR2 SVGAGI. The CDR3 coding sequence is TGTGCCTGCAGTCACGACTACAGGGGGACAGATACGCAGTATTTT. Encoded protein: CACSHDYRGTDTQYF.

As for this clonotype: A read error may produce the germline difference seen at one junction end. This chain joins TRBV9 and TRBJ2-7, with TRBD2 as a possible D gene (6 bases). The J call is in doubt because the DNA end fits TRBJ2-5 better. The CDR3 runs to 14 residues. In germline, CDR1 is SGDLS, CDR2 YYNGEE. CDR3 bases: TGTGCCAGCAGCGGAACCGGGACTCAAGGGACCCAGTACTTC. Translating it yields CASSGTGTQGTQYF.

V and J are TRBV3-1 and TRBJ2-1; 9 nucleotides agree with TRBD2. The CDR3 is 15 amino acids. J was trimmed by 9 bases and V by 0 bases; bases with no gene match: 6. Germline V lookup: CDR1 LGHDT, CDR2 YNNKEL (reference sequence). The chain's CDR3 is CASSQDPTSGVEQFF. CDR3 bases: TGTGCCAGCAGCCAAGACCCGACTAGCGGAGTTGAGCAGTTCTTC.

In this sample, this clonotype turned up a few times. V gene TRBV7-8 combines with J gene TRBJ1-6; D might be TRBD1 (5 bases). V was clipped by 1 base and J by 2 bases, with 15 bases between them. Germline V gives CDR1 SGHVS, CDR2 FQNEAQ. This CDR3 is 18 amino acids long. The CDR3 spells CASSLGRWSGPYNSPLHF. The DNA of the CDR3 is TGTGCCAGCAGCTTAGGGCGGTGGTCGGGACCCTATAATTCACCCCTCCACTTT.

This clonotype was observed at least ten times. The chain carries TRBV9 and TRBJ2-3; 9 positions match TRBD1. The CDR3 loop spans 17 amino acids. V dropped 4 bases and J dropped 3; count of bases not matched to a gene: 12. Germline CDR1 is SGDLS and CDR2 is YYNGEE. The CDR3 DNA reads TGTGCCAGCAGCCCTCCTGGGGGGACAGGGTGGACAGATACGCAGTATTTT. Residues: CASSPPGGTGWTDTQYF.

This chain uses TRBV3-1 with TRBJ1-6; D unclear. There are 13 residues in the CDR3. V gave up 0 bases and J gave up 12 bases, with 9 bases separating them. Germline V CDR1 and CDR2: LGHDT, YNNKEL (reference sequence). The CDR3 is CASSQDRYRPLHF. In DNA, the CDR3 is TGTGCCAGCAGCCAAGACAGGTATCGACCCCTCCACTTT.

This clonotype was seen at least ten times. The chain employs TRBV12-3 or TRBV12-4 and TRBJ2-4; D not certain. V lost 1 base and J 3 bases, leaving 1 base between the germline ends. The CDR3 is 12 residues long. CDR3 DNA sequence: TGTGCCAGCAGTTTAGTCAAAAACATTCAGTACTTC. Protein: CASSLVKNIQYF.

This clonotype was detected once. A read error is likely, as this CDR3 ends without the conserved phenylalanine or tryptophan. The V call is TRBV7-2, the J call TRBJ1-2, with 9 bases matching TRBD1. The CDR3 has 14 residues. Germline V CDR1 and CDR2: SGHTA, FQGNSA. The ends lost 5 bases at V and 4 bases at J; junction bases unmatched: 5. CDR3 sequence (DNA): TGTGCCAGCAGCCTTTCGACAGGGGGCTATGGCTACACCGTC. Amino acids: CASSLSTGGYGYTV.

This clonotype was seen a few times. The chain combines TRBV28 with TRBJ2-7, with D perhaps matching TRBD1 or TRBD2 (5 bases each). The V gene's germline CDR1 is MDHEN and CDR2 SYDVKM. V gave up 5 bases and J gave up 3 bases, with 14 bases separating them. The CDR3 totals 14 residues. The CDR3 DNA is TGTGCCAGCAGTCCACGGGACGGAATCTACGAGCAGTACTTC. Translated: CASSPRDGIYEQYF.

As for this clonotype: One end of the junction is discordant with germline, which a read error may explain. The chain carries TRBV2 and TRBJ2-1, with TRBD2 matching 12 bases. The CDR3 loop spans 15 amino acids. From germline, CDR1 is SNHLY and CDR2 FYNNEI. CDR3 nucleotides: TGTGCCGGCAGCCCCACTAGCGGGGGGACGGATGAGCAGTTCTTC. This encodes CAGSPTSGGTDEQFF.

CDR3 coding DNA: TGTGCCAGCAGGGGGGAAGGGGCCACTGAAGCTTTCTTT. Translation gives CASRGEGATEAFF. This chain connects TRBV12-3 or TRBV12-4 to TRBJ1-1; possibly TRBD1 for D (5 bases). V was trimmed by 6 bases and J by 4 bases, leaving 12 bases between them. CDR3 length: 13 residues.

The table lists this clonotype with a few counts. The chain links TRBV7-9 to TRBJ2-7; 8 bases agree with TRBD1. The CDR3 is made up of 15 amino acids. Germline loops: CDR1 SEHNR, CDR2 FQNEAQ (reference sequence). V shed 6 bases, J shed 5 bases, and the junction held 12 bases outside the gene matches. The CDR3 loop is CASSGQGARDHEQYF. In DNA form, the CDR3 reads TGTGCCAGCAGTGGGCAGGGGGCGCGGGACCACGAGCAGTACTTC.

A few counts support this clonotype. The genes are TRBV15 and TRBJ1-3, with a tentative D call TRBD1 (5 bases). Germline CDR1 LNHNV, CDR2 YYDKDF (reference sequence). The CDR3 is made up of 13 amino acids. V lost 9 bases and J 13 bases, leaving 22 bases between the germline ends. CDR3 DNA: TGTGCCACTGCGGGATTCTCGGAACAGGCAATATATTTT. Translating it yields CATAGFSEQAIYF.

This clonotype was seen a handful of times. V is TRBV7-9 and J is TRBJ1-5; possible D gene TRBD1, 5 bases. The V end was cut by 5 bases, the J end by 3 bases, with 8 bases between. The CDR3 consists of 13 residues. Germline lookup yields CDR1 SEHNR and CDR2 FQNEAQ (reference sequence). DNA for the CDR3: TGTGCCAGCAGCCGACAGATCAATCAGCCCCAGCATTTT. This gives the protein CASSRQINQPQHF. Complete variable domain (other parts from reference TRBV7-9 and TRBJ1-5): DTGVSQNPRHKITKRGQNVTFRCDPISEHNRLYWYRQTLGQGPEFLTYFQNEAQLEKSRLLSDRFSAERPKGSFSTLEIQRTEQGDSAMYLCASSRQINQPQHFGDGTRLSIL.

This clonotype was seen more than once but under ten times. This rearrangement joins TRBV5-1 to TRBJ2-3, with 9 bases fitting TRBD2. Germline loops: CDR1 SGHRS, CDR2 YFSETQ. V lost 6 bases to trimming and J lost 3 bases; unmatched junction nucleotides: 8. The CDR3 is made up of 15 amino acids. The CDR3 nucleotides are TGCGCCAGCAAGACAGCGGGGGGATTGACAGATACGCAGTATTTT. Residues: CASKTAGGLTDTQYF.

The CDR3, as DNA: TGCAGCGTTGATAAGGGTCACACTGAAGCTTTCTTT. It specifies CSVDKGHTEAFF. The V and J genes are TRBV29-1 and TRBJ1-1; D unresolved. CDR1 is SQVTM, CDR2 ANQGSEA, per germline. CDR3 length equals 12 residues. V was pared by 3 bases and J by 3 bases, with 8 bases between.

This rearrangement joins TRBV2 to TRBJ1-2; D not resolved. This CDR3 comprises 15 residues. Per germline, CDR1 SNHLY and CDR2 FYNNEI. Trimming took 7 bases from V and 7 from J, leaving 22 bases between them. DNA of the CDR3: TGTGCCAGCAACCAGATCAGCTCCTCGTTGAGTGGCTACACCTTC. Its translation: CASNQISSSLSGYTF.

The V call is TRBV11-3, the J call TRBJ2-1, with a tentative D call TRBD2 (7 bases). Germline V CDR1 and CDR2: SGHNT, YENEEA. V dropped 5 bases and J dropped 10 bases, with 18 bases sitting between them. The CDR3 loop spans 14 amino acids. The CDR3 here is CASSQGGGAQEQFF. DNA of the CDR3: TGTGCCAGCAGCCAAGGAGGGGGGGCTCAGGAGCAGTTCTTC.

This clonotype has only a few counts. This sequence joins TRBV12-3 or TRBV12-4 and TRBJ1-1; 9 bases align to TRBD1. After removal of 4 bases from V and 1 base from J, the junction contained 7 bases not matched to a gene. The length of the CDR3 is 16 residues. CDR3 in DNA: TGTGCCAGCAGTTCACTTAACAGGGGGCCGAACACTGAAGCTTTCTTT. This gives the protein CASSSLNRGPNTEAFF.

V is TRBV3-1 and J is TRBJ1-4; D may be TRBD1 (5 bases). This CDR3 has 15 amino acids. V lost 0 bases, J lost 4 bases, and 9 bases lay in between. Germline V gene sequence: CDR1 LGHDT, CDR2 YNNKEL (reference sequence). CDR3 DNA sequence: TGTGCCAGCAGCCAAGAGGGGGTTGGTAATGAAAAACTGTTTTTT. It encodes CASSQEGVGNEKLFF.

In this sample, this clonotype turned up a few times. The rearrangement uses TRBV29-1 and TRBJ2-2, with D possibly TRBD1 on 6 matching bases. V lost 4 bases and J 8 bases, leaving 14 bases between the germline ends. This CDR3 comprises 13 residues. The germline V gene encodes CDR1 SQVTM and CDR2 ANQGSEA. The CDR3 sequence: CSVVTNRAGELFF. The CDR3 region has the DNA TGCAGCGTTGTAACCAACAGGGCTGGGGAGCTGTTTTTT.